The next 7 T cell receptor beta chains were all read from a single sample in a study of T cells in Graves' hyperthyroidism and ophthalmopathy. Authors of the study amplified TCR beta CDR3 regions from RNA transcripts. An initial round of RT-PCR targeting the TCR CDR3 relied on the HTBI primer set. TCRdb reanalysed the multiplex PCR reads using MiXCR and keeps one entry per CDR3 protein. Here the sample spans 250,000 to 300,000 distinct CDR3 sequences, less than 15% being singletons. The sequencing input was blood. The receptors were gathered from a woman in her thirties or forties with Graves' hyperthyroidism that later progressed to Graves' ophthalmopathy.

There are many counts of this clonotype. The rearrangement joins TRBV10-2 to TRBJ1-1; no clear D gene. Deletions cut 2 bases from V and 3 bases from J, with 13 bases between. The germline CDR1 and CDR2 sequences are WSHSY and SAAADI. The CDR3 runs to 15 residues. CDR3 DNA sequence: TGCGCCAGCAGTGAGAGGTCCGCCGGGTACACTGAAGCTTTCTTT. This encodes CASSERSAGYTEAFF.

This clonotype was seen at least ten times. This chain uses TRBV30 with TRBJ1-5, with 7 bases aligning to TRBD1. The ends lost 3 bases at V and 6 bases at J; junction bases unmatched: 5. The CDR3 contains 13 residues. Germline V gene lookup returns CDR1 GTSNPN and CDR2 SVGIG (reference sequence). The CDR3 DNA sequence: TGTGCCTGGAGGACAGGGTCAGGTCAGCCCCAGCATTTT. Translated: CAWRTGSGQPQHF.

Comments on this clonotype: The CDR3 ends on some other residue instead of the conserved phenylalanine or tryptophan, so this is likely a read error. CDR3 nucleotide sequence: TGTGCCAGCAGTCTCTACAATGAGCAGTTCTGC. This codes for CASSLYNEQFC. The gene calls are TRBV5-7 and TRBJ2-1; D is unresolved. TRBV5-7 belongs to the ORF category, with a function that is uncertain. Trimming removed 5 bases at V and 3 bases at J, with 3 bases between. The CDR3 loop spans 11 amino acids.

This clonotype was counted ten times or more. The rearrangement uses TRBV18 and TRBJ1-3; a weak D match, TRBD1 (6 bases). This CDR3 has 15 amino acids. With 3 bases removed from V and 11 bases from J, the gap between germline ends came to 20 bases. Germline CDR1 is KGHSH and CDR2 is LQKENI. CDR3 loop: CASSPETGLSQSIYF. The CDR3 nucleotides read TGTGCCAGCTCACCGGAGACAGGCCTCAGTCAGTCCATATATTTT.

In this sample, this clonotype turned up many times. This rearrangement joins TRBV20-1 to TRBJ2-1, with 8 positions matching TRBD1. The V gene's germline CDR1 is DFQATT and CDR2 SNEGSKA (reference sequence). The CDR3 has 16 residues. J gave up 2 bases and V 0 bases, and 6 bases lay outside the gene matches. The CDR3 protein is CSAREAGGSPYNEQFF. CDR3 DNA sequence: TGCAGTGCTAGAGAGGCAGGGGGCTCTCCCTACAATGAGCAGTTCTTC.

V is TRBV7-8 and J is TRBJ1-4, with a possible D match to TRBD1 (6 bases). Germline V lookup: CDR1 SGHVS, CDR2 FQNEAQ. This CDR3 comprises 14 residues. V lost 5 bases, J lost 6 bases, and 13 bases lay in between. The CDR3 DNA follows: TGTGCCAGCAGCCTCAGGGGAGGGGATGAAAAACTGTTTTTT. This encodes CASSLRGGDEKLFF.

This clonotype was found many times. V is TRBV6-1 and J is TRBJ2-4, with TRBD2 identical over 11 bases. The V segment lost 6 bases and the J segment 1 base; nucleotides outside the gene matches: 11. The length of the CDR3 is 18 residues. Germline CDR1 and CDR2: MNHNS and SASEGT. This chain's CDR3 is CASSLGLAAVAAKNIQYF. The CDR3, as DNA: TGTGCCAGCAGCCTGGGACTAGCGGCTGTGGCTGCCAAAAACATTCAGTACTTC.